This T cell receptor (beta chain) derives from a study of molecular identifiers for immune sequencing clone quantification. Per germline, CDR1 MGHRA and CDR2 YSYEKL. V lost 4 bases and J lost 5; bases outside the gene matches: 10. The length of the CDR3 is 16 residues. TCRdb analysed the PCR reads with MiXCR anew, one entry per CDR3 protein. This sample yields 60,000 to 70,000 distinct CDR3 sequences, of which 15% to 20% are seen a single time; roughly 1.5% belongs to the top ten. This clonotype turned up a few times. V is TRBV4-1 and J is TRBJ2-2; 7 bases map to TRBD1. Sequenced material: naive CD8+ T cells from blood, with Jurkat cell RNA spiked in. Indicated subset: FACS-sorted CD8+CD4-CCR7+CD45RA+ naive T cells. This receptor was obtained from a human donor in good health. Some libraries in this study had Jurkat cell RNA spiked in. CDR3 DNA: TGCGCCAGCAGCCTCGAGCCCCAACAGGGGACCGGGGAGCTGTTTTTT. This translates into CASSLEPQQGTGELFF.